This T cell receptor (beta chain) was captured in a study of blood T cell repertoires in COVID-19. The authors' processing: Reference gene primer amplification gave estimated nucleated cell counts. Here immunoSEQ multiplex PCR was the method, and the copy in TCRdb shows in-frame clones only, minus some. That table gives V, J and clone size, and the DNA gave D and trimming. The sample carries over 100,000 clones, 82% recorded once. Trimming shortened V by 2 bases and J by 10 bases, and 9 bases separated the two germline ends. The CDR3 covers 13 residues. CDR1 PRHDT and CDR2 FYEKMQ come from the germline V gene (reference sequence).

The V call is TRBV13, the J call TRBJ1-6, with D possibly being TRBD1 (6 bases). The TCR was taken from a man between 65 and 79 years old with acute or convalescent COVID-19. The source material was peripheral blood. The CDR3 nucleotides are TGTGCCAGCAGCTTACAGGGGAAATCACCCCTCCACTTT. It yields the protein CASSLQGKSPLHF.